The subject of this entry is one T cell receptor (beta chain). Its antigen is still unknown. No qualities accompany the bases; no much larger clone lies one base away. The entry originates in a study of cytomegalovirus exposure and HLA in healthy donors (dated by TCRdb to 2017 to 2019). About the investigation overall: An earlier analysis of under 600 of the donors reported 250 to 350 Gb of sequence data and some 120 million unique TCR beta sequences from 150 million to 200 million T cells. Of the approximately 400 genotyped donors, more than 75% were placed in the genetic ancestry cluster associated with self-reported Caucasian donors. All discovery cohort repertoires had been generated on a single sequencing platform. Besides the first cohort of roughly 640 subjects, a separate validation cohort made up of 90 to 150 different subjects was used. Because of strong linkage in the cohort, five DR-DQ haplotypes were treated as single units for association and clustering. To predict cytomegalovirus infection status, the study combined high-throughput TCR immunosequencing, statistical association of individual TCRs with disease status, and machine learning. Donor age, sex, ethnicity and CMV serostatus were compiled alongside the repertoire data. Class I and class II HLA loci were covered by the typing at four-digit resolution. Typing coverage differed by locus: A, B, C, DRB1 and DQB1 were typed in roughly 620-630 donors, DQA1 in roughly 510, DPA1 in 600 to 610, and DPB1 in around 440. The study aimed to test whether cataloging public T cell receptors could reveal signatures of past pathogen exposure. A later genetic analysis took genome-wide SNP genotypes for about three fifths of the 666 donors and used that subset as a discovery cohort. An earlier analysis of several hundred of the donors applied high-throughput TCR beta sequencing to assess whether each TCR beta V gene segment acted as functional or pseudogenic. Among around 400 genotyped donors of the cohort, an average of about 240,000 unique TCR beta nucleotide sequences was sequenced per donor, of which roughly 18% were non-productive. The study used immunosequencing to profile the T cell repertoires of several hundred subjects and linked those repertoires to cytomegalovirus serostatus. A later analysis re-examined previously published TCR beta repertoires from about 700 donors and added high-resolution HLA genotyping to investigate patterns of TCR occurrence. An early release that covered some 640 HLA-typed donors contained approximately 300 gigabases of sequencing data and 75 million to 100 million unique TCR sequences. Rather than using new phenotypic data, the later analysis identified candidate immune exposures from TCR beta sequences and from how often those sequences occurred across donors.

The cohort consisted of 670 or so healthy bone marrow donors. At the time of sampling, all cohort members were nominally healthy, though unrecorded immune exposures were likely present. The donor tested CMV seronegative and was one of the 352 seronegative cohort members. A peripheral blood sample was provided by each donor, and peripheral blood mononuclear cells were used for TCR beta sequencing. Genomic DNA was extracted from the blood cell samples with the Qiagen DNeasy Blood Extraction Kit. What the research found in general, with its limitations: A later analysis reported that several top co-occurrence clusters appeared linked to parvovirus B19, influenza, CMV and Epstein-Barr virus. In vitro tests confirmed that a few of the cytomegalovirus-associated TCR beta chains recognize cytomegalovirus antigens. Because HLA typing was missing for some donors at each locus, association tests included only the typed subset. Across donors, most TCR sequences were observed very rarely, whereas some public TCRs were present in many individuals. An association between a missense DCLRE1C variant and V-gene and J-gene trimming of TCR beta chains was found in a later genetic analysis and replicated in an independent cohort. In a later analysis, HLA-associated TCR beta chains were found to be more clonally expanded and to have lower generation probabilities than equally common non-associated chains. In this cohort, only TCR beta chains were sequenced, and detectable features were limited by the absence of alpha or paired-chain data. The only immune exposure information available for the cohort was CMV serostatus. Compared with the roughly 720-donor mean, donors in an Asian-associated ancestry cluster had fewer N-insertions in productive TCRs, according to a later genetic analysis. The authors suggested that the approach could potentially be extended to other disease states and immunological phenotypes. Assigning TCR associations to individual alleles was difficult when HLA alleles, especially DR and DQ, strongly co-occurred. The earlier analysis of about 600 of the donors excluded fewer than 20 rarely observed V segments, including chromosome 9 orphons, because counts were too low. In a later analysis, TCR association rates were found to vary across HLA loci, with the most associated TCRs seen for DRB1 alleles and the fewest for HLA-C alleles. The study gave a list of 150 to 200 TCR beta chains associated with cytomegalovirus. At a false discovery rate of 0.05, a later analysis linked about 17,000 TCR beta sequences to specific HLA alleles. A further reported finding was that TCR beta sequences accurately predicted the HLA-A and HLA-B alleles for most subjects in the first cohort. Correlated functional status among segregating V segments might reflect linkage disequilibrium, but an unknown experimental factor could not be ruled out. According to a later analysis, most CMV-associated TCR beta chains appeared to be HLA-restricted, and the HLA associations seemed to be driven largely by CMV exposure. A cluster of highly shared sequence variants was judged likely to be a technical artifact of the sequencing pipeline. Cytomegalovirus status was reported to be diagnosed by the classifier with high specificity and sensitivity in both the original and validation cohorts. An earlier analysis of around 540 of the donors showed that most TCR beta V segments appeared in productive rearrangements either about 87% or about 30% of the time, which broadly matched IMGT annotations. Presence/absence analyses assumed roughly uniform sequencing depth across donors, an assumption that may not hold.

Libraries were constructed by the immunoSEQ multiplex PCR assay. For the multiplex PCR, a mixture combining 60 forward primers for TCR Vbeta segments and 13 reverse primers for TCR Jbeta segments was used. Amplification of the CDR3 region of rearranged TCR beta genes was performed with a multiplex PCR assay on genomic DNA. On the Illumina HiSeq System, the amplified TCR beta libraries were sequenced as 87-base-pair reads. In the source study's methods: Across the 640 or so repertoires, a later analysis counted 78 million or so unique TCR beta chains, around 11 million of which were shared by at least two donors. A nearest-neighbor algorithm error-corrected the raw reads and collapsed the reads into unique sequences, merging closely related sequences to remove PCR and sequencing errors. To assign V, D and J gene segments, CDR3 sequences were aligned to IMGT reference sequences. For a sequence to be retained, at least a six-nucleotide match to both a V gene segment and a J gene segment was required. A rearrangement counted as productive if the CDR3 had no stop codons and remained in frame with V and J, and every other rearrangement counted as non-productive. CDR3 was defined according to IMGT convention as the region running from the second conserved V-encoded cysteine to the conserved J-encoded phenylalanine. The earlier analysis of about 610 of the donors excluded any sequence lacking an unambiguous match to a single V gene segment. In an earlier analysis of 587 of the donors, V segments were called functional above 56.7% productive rearrangements and were called segregating when the between-donor standard deviation exceeded 5%. A statistical classification framework was built for diagnosing cytomegalovirus status from the catalog of TCR beta chain sequences. V and J gene assignment, in a later analysis, came from comparing TCR nucleotide sequences with IMGT/GENE-DB human TR gene sequences. The TCRdist pipeline was used in a later analysis to assign CDR3 sequences and most-parsimonious VDJ recombination scenarios. A later analysis defined each TCR beta chain by its CDR3 amino acid sequence plus V-gene family, and excluded reads lacking a unique V-gene family. A later analysis removed several hundred highly shared, low-generation-probability nucleotide sequences to deal with suspected cross-contamination and a sequencing artifact. A later analysis calculated a clonal expansion index for each public chain from normalized within-repertoire ranks of inferred template counts. In a later analysis, generation probabilities were computed with a VDJ recombination model fitted to out-of-frame rearrangements, and the resulting probabilities were checked against IGoR. A later analysis scored TCR-TCR, TCR-HLA and TCR-CMV co-occurrence with hypergeometric tests, applying a repertoire-size bias correction to TCR pairs. In a later analysis, false discovery rates were estimated by permuting HLA or CMV assignments 20 times. In a later analysis, co-occurring TCRs were grouped using DBSCAN, and TCRdist sequence similarity was added for clustering within HLA-allele-positive subsets. Repertoires with fewer than 30,000 or more than 120,000 public chains, plus five repertoires with anomalous nucleotide sharing, were excluded from co-occurrence clustering. The source is immuneACCESS, and TCRdb retained only in-frame sequences with V and J called. Part of the clones is not carried over; for the studies checked, unresolved V genes explain less than half of this, and the remainder is unexplained. V and J calls and clone size are as listed in that table; D and trimming were resolved from the DNA. Present in this sample are approximately 190,000 clones, around 75% of which were seen just once. Together, the top ten hold 1.8% of the sample.

Sequenced sample: PBMCs. This TCR was recovered from a woman aged 25 to 39 in good health and CMV-seronegative.

In nucleotides, the sequence is TGTGCCAGCAGTCTCCAGGGACTCTATGGAAACACCATATATTTT. It codes for CASSLQGLYGNTIYF. Recombination linked TRBV7-2 to TRBJ1-3, and perhaps TRBD1 as D gene, on 5 matching bases. The CDR3 goes from the cysteine to the phenylalanine over 15 residues. Kept here is only the CDR3 DNA, which spans 45 bases and is read in frame from base 1. Taken from the germline V gene, the CDR1 and CDR2 loops are SGHTA and FQGNSA. Between the V and J ends, shortened by 6 bases and 3 bases respectively, the junction contains 15 bases.